This T cell receptor beta chain originates from a study of identical twins. Findings and limits, study-wide: Insertions were reduced in abundant cord blood beta clonotypes but not in memory repertoires. Partial confounding of zero-insertion analyses by invariant MAIT and iNKT cells was possible.

Using its own MiXCR run on the 5' RACE reads, TCRdb lists one record per CDR3 protein. The sample has 450,000 to 500,000 distinct CDR3 sequences, more than 13% seen once. The CDR3 loop spans 14 amino acids. The V and J ends lost 5 bases and 1 base respectively, with 9 bases between them. Germline-derived CDR1 and CDR2 are SEHNR and FQNEAQ (reference sequence). This clonotype was counted at least ten times. The antigen is undetermined. The same data also went into a second study, on yellow fever vaccine responses in identical twins.

Material for sequencing was CD4+ T cells sorted from blood. This TCR came from a woman aged 18 to 35 in good health. The chain carries TRBV7-9 and TRBJ2-1; D unclear. The CDR3 reads CASSPSPSYNEQFF. The CDR3 nucleotides are TGTGCCAGCAGCCCCTCTCCGTCCTACAATGAGCAGTTCTTC.